This TCR beta chain originates from a study of blood T cells in healthy people across ages. General observations from the study: Roughly linear age-related decline in beta diversity appeared, significant by age roughly 40. Investigators treated diversity estimates from one million T cells as underestimates.

With V trimmed by 1 base and J by 3 bases, 8 bases remained unmatched. The CDR3 contains 16 residues. The germline V gene encodes CDR1 SGHVS and CDR2 FNYEAQ. PCR was performed a second time for about 7 to 12 cycles using a sample-barcoded 5' primer and a J-beta primer mix. TCRdb used MiXCR to reprocess the 5' RACE reads, holding one entry per CDR3 protein. The sample holds roughly 800,000 distinct CDR3 sequences, around a quarter seen once. Total RNA was isolated from each sample in quantities of at least 6 micrograms. This clonotype was recorded a few times. The antigen remains unidentified. These data were also reused for a study on T cells of mothers and their children. As that study records: Sample barcodes and 2-4 random nucleotides came from the second PCR's M1S primer.

The chain couples TRBV7-6 to TRBJ2-5; 7 positions agree with TRBD2. The TCR was taken from a boy aged 5-17 years in good health. What was sequenced was blood. The CDR3 DNA follows: TGTGCCAGCAGCTTAGAAGTGGGCAGCGGGAAAGAGACCCAGTACTTC. Residues: CASSLEVGSGKETQYF.